This TCR beta chain appears in the sequencing data of a study of identifying expanded T cells in peripheral blood. General study findings and limits: Clone count variance between two-week samples rose with total template count.

The CDR3 spans 11 residues. Germline-derived CDR1 and CDR2 are SQVTM and ANQGSEA. V dropped 4 bases and J dropped 4 bases, with 8 bases sitting between them. TCRdb's copy holds only in-frame clones and misses some; the assay was immunoSEQ multiplex PCR. Here the sample spans 70,000 to 95,000 clones, roughly 90% being singletons. Concerning this clone: Its antigen is as yet unknown.

This chain links TRBV29-1 with TRBJ2-7; D gene uncertain. The receptor was isolated from a person aged 18 to 70 in good health. Sample: blood. CDR3 loop: CSVVEGYEQYF. In DNA form, the CDR3 reads TGCAGCGTTGTGGAAGGATACGAGCAGTACTTC.